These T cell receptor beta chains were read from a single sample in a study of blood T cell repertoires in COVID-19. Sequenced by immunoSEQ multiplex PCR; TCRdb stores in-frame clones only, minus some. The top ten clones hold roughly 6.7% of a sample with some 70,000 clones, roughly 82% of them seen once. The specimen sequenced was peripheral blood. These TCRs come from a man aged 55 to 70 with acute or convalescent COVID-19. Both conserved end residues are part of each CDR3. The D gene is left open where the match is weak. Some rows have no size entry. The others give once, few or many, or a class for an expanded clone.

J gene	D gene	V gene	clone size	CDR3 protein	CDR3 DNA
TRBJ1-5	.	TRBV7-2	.	CASSPSGFNNQPQHF	TGTGCCAGCAGCCCCTCGGGGTTCAACAATCAGCCCCAGCATTTT
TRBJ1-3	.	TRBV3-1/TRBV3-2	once	CASSHLGGGNTIYF	TGTGCCAGCAGCCACCTTGGCGGTGGAAACACCATATATTTT
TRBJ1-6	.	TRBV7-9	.	CASSLAFESPLHF	TGTGCCAGCAGCTTAGCGTTTGAGTCACCCCTCCACTTT
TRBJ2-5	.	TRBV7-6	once	CASSRTPRETQYF	TGTGCCAGCAGCCGCACCCCTCGGGAGACCCAGTACTTC
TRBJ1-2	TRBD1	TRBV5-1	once	CASSLVPQGFGYTF	TGCGCCAGCAGCTTGGTTCCACAGGGGTTCGGCTACACCTTC
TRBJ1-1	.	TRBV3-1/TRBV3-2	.	CASSQNRETTEAFF	TGTGCCAGCAGCCAGAACAGGGAGACGACTGAAGCTTTCTTT
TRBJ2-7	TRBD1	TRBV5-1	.	CASSPVEGAGEQYF	TGCGCCAGCAGCCCAGTAGAGGGGGCCGGCGAGCAGTACTTC
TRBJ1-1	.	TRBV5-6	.	CASSSSKHGQINTEAFF	TGTGCCAGCAGCTCCTCCAAACACGGACAGATCAACACTGAAGCTTTCTTT
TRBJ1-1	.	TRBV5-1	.	CASSLYSASHEAFF	TGCGCCAGCAGCTTGTACTCCGCGTCTCATGAAGCTTTCTTT
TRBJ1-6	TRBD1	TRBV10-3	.	CAISEDRDSPLHF	TGTGCCATCAGTGAGGACAGGGACTCACCCCTCCACTTT
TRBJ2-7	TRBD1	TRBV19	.	CATPSQGQGASEQYF	TGTGCCACCCCAAGCCAGGGACAGGGGGCATCCGAGCAGTACTTC
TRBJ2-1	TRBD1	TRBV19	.	CASSINRDRGPVPYNEQFF	TGTGCCAGTAGTATCAACCGGGACAGGGGGCCTGTGCCTTACAATGAGCAGTTCTTC
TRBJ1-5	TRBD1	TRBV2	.	CASSEPGQGYSNQPQHF	TGTGCCAGCAGTGAACCGGGACAGGGTTATAGCAATCAGCCCCAGCATTTT
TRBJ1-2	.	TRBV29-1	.	CSVVSGIGYTF	TGCAGCGTTGTATCGGGGATCGGCTACACCTTC
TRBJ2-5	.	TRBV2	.	CASSEAKLKETQYF	TGTGCCAGCAGTGAAGCGAAGCTCAAAGAGACCCAGTACTTC
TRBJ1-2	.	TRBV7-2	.	CASSLVRETVYGYTF	TGTGCCAGCAGCTTAGTGCGCGAAACGGTTTATGGCTACACCTTC
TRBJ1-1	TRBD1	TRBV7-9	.	CASSPPGQMNTEAFF	TGTGCCAGCAGCCCACCGGGACAGATGAACACTGAAGCTTTCTTT
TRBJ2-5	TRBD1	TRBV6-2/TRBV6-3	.	CASSSDRGYQETQYF	TGTGCCAGCAGTTCGGACAGGGGGTACCAAGAGACCCAGTACTTC
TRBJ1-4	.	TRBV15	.	CATSRVGSGRTTNEKLFF	TGTGCCACCAGCAGAGTCGGCTCGGGGAGGACGACTAATGAAAAACTGTTTTTT
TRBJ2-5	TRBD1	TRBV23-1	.	CASSQDRVETQYF	TGCGCCAGCAGTCAAGACAGGGTGGAGACCCAGTACTTC
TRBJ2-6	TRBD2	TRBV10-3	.	CAISPSGGANVLTF	TGTGCCATCAGTCCTAGCGGGGGGGCCAACGTCCTGACTTTC
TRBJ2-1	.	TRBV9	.	CASSVSRDSRNEQFF	TGTGCCAGCAGCGTTTCTAGGGACTCCCGCAATGAGCAGTTCTTC
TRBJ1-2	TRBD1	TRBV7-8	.	CASSRGDSHSYGYTF	TGTGCCAGCAGCCGCGGGGACAGCCACAGCTATGGCTACACCTTC
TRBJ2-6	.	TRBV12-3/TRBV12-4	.	CASRGSGANVLTF	TGTGCCAGCCGGGGCTCTGGGGCCAACGTCCTGACTTTC
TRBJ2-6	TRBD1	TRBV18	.	CASSRPGQGGFVGANVLTF	TGTGCCAGCTCACGGCCGGGACAGGGAGGCTTCGTTGGGGCCAACGTCCTGACTTTC
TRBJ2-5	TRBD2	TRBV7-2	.	CASSLGLAEETQYF	TGTGCCAGCAGCCTCGGACTAGCGGAAGAGACCCAGTACTTC